The T cell receptor beta chain under discussion was sequenced for a study of PD-L1 blockade in urothelial cancer. Study-wide background: When patients started atezolizumab in the mid-2010s, it was given at 1,200 mg intravenously every 3 weeks. Prior chemotherapy ranged from 0 to 3 regimens per patient. Researchers looked at the blood 3 weeks (second dose) and 6 weeks after treatment began. Researchers found blood samples held a median of roughly 140,000 T cells.

The data were produced by immunoSEQ multiplex PCR, yet TCRdb's version contains in-frame clones alone and is incomplete. The profile covers 31,000 or so clones, with 80% to 90% appearing a single time and approximately 8.2% taken by the ten largest. Indicated time point: peripheral blood 6 weeks after treatment start. Sequencing used PBMCs, obtained around atezolizumab (anti-PD-L1) treatment. This TCR was recovered from a man aged 80 or over with urothelial cancer.

CDR3 loop: CASSGRDVKETQYF. The DNA for the CDR3 is TGTGCCAGCAGCGGGAGGGACGTCAAGGAGACCCAGTACTTC. The chain employs TRBV9 and TRBJ2-5; possibly TRBD2 for D (6 bases). Trimming pared 3 bases from V and 5 bases from J, leaving 14 bases between. The CDR3 is 14 amino acids. CDR1 and CDR2 (germline): SGDLS, YYNGEE.